One and the same sample provided the 4 T cell receptor beta chains below, sequenced in a study of T cells in Graves' hyperthyroidism and ophthalmopathy. Amplification of TCR beta CDR3 regions used RNA as the template. The HTBI primer set served for first-round RT-PCR of the TCR CDR3. Via MiXCR, TCRdb re-called the multiplex PCR reads, giving one row per CDR3 protein. The sample lists approximately 620,000 distinct CDR3 sequences, more than 15% occurring once. The sample comprised blood. Receptors were obtained from a woman aged 40 to 55 with Graves' ophthalmopathy.

Ten or more counts support this clonotype. The chain carries TRBV20-1 and TRBJ2-1, with 14 bases aligning to TRBD2. Trimming removed 3 bases from V and 4 bases from J; junction bases left unmatched: 11. The CDR3 length is 18 residues. The germline gives CDR1 DFQATT, CDR2 SNEGSKA (reference sequence). CDR3 in amino acids: CSARGPGLAGVGYNEQFF. The CDR3 nucleotides are TGCAGTGCTAGGGGACCGGGACTAGCGGGAGTCGGGTACAATGAGCAGTTCTTC.

This clonotype came up many times. CDR3 loop: CSVGQGKGTDTQYF. The CDR3 coding sequence is TGCAGCGTTGGACAGGGTAAAGGCACAGATACGCAGTATTTT. The chain is built from TRBV29-1 and TRBJ2-3; 7 nucleotides align to TRBD1. V lost 4 bases, J lost 1 base, and 5 bases stayed unmatched. CDR3 size: 14 residues. CDR1 is SQVTM and CDR2 is ANQGSEA in the germline V gene.

This clonotype was seen at least ten times. The rearrangement joins TRBV6-6 to TRBJ1-1; D remains ambiguous. The germline V gene encodes CDR1 MNHNY and CDR2 SVGAGI (reference sequence). Trimming removed 0 bases from V and 7 bases from J, with 9 bases in between. CDR3 length equals 13 residues. CDR3 coding DNA: TGTGCCAGCAGTTACTCGGGAGATGGTGAAGCTTTCTTT. As protein: CASSYSGDGEAFF.

This clonotype was detected ten times or more. The chain employs TRBV20-1 and TRBJ1-2; D gene ambiguous. Between the trimmed V and J ends, which lost 1 base and 2 bases, there was a span of 11 bases. Germline V gene sequence: CDR1 DFQATT, CDR2 SNEGSKA (reference sequence). This CDR3 is built from 14 residues. The CDR3 here is CSARALGRNYGYTF. The CDR3, as DNA: TGCAGTGCTAGAGCTTTGGGCAGGAACTATGGCTACACCTTC.